The clone carrying this TCR beta chain was picked up one time. The antigen remains unidentified. Profiled with immunoSEQ multiplex PCR; TCRdb holds only in-frame clones, not every one. The top ten hold around 3% of the sample, which has roughly 270,000 clones, about 90% seen once. Regarding treatment: over 15 received Ad26.COV2.S at low or high dose, single or two shots; several received placebo; per-sample allocation not given. On day 63 after the first injection, vaccine and placebo recipients gave samples. Germline assignment: CDR1 MDHEN and CDR2 SYDVKM. With V trimmed by 4 bases and J by 5 bases, 6 bases remained unmatched. The CDR3 runs to 16 residues. The data originate from a study of Ad26.COV2.S vaccination and SARS-CoV-2 variants. The study, taken as a whole, reports: Vaccinees reportedly had broad spike-specific CD8+ and CD4+ T cell responses.

This chain uses TRBV28 with TRBJ2-5; 14 bases are shared with TRBD2. The receptor's source is a person aged 18-65 years who received the Ad26.COV2.S COVID-19 vaccine or a placebo. This sample comprised peripheral blood, obtained in a trial of Ad26.COV2.S vaccine versus placebo. The CDR3 is CASSSRLAGGPETQYF. Here the CDR3 DNA reads TGTGCCAGCAGTTCCCGACTAGCGGGAGGGCCGGAGACCCAGTACTTC. The whole variable domain, remainder taken from reference TRBV28 and TRBJ2-5, is DVKVTQSSRYLVKRTGEKVFLECVQDMDHENMFWYRQDPGLGLRLIYFSYDVKMKEKGDIPEGYSVSREKKERFSLILESASTNQTSMYLCASSSRLAGGPETQYFGPGTRLLVL.